A selection of T cell receptor beta chains follows, all from one sample in a study of control samples from healthy donors and cancer patients. Sequenced by immunoSEQ multiplex PCR; TCRdb stores in-frame clones only, minus some. The data contain around 92,000 clones, roughly 82% of them seen just once; the ten biggest clones take up approximately 2%. Sequencing was carried out using blood. These receptors came from a man in his sixties in good health. Both conserved end residues are part of each CDR3. Each record gives: J gene, D gene, clone size, V gene, CDR3 DNA, CDR3 protein. D genes are given only for firm matches. Clone sizes are given selectively: once, few, many, or a class where the clone is expanded.

TRBJ2-1	NA	NA	TRBV5-7	TGTGCCAGCAGCTGTTGGGGACGACATCTCCTGAGGCAGTTCTTC	CASSCWGRHLLRQFF
TRBJ2-1	NA	NA	TRBV6-6	TGTGCCAGCAGTTACTCCGGCAGGGGGGACTACAATGAGCAGTTCTTC	CASSYSGRGDYNEQFF
TRBJ1-5	NA	NA	TRBV29-1	TGCAGCGTTGAAACGGGCGGTACCTCAGGGCCCCAGCATTTT	CSVETGGTSGPQHF
TRBJ1-2	TRBD1	once	TRBV10-1	TGCGCCAGCAGGTCCGGGACAGGCACGCTATATGGCTACACCTTC	CASRSGTGTLYGYTF
TRBJ1-6	NA	NA	TRBV30	TGTGCCTGGAGTATTGTCAGGAATAATTCACCCCTCCACTTT	CAWSIVRNNSPLHF
TRBJ1-6	TRBD1	NA	TRBV19	TGTGCCAGTAAGGCCGGGACAGAGCTCTATAATTCACCCCTCCACTTT	CASKAGTELYNSPLHF
TRBJ2-3	TRBD2	NA	TRBV5-1	TGCGCCAGCAGCTTGGATAGCGGGGGGGCAACAGCAGATACGCAGTATTTT	CASSLDSGGATADTQYF
TRBJ2-3	TRBD2	NA	TRBV5-1	TGCGCCAGCAGCTTGGTGTCGGCGGGGGCAGATACGCAGTATTTT	CASSLVSAGADTQYF
TRBJ1-5	TRBD1	NA	TRBV11-2	TGTGCCAGCAGCTTAGATTGGACAGGCTTTGAGCCCCAGCATTTT	CASSLDWTGFEPQHF
TRBJ2-3	TRBD1	NA	TRBV29-1	TGCAGCGTTGAACTTGGTAGGGGGCCCAAAGATACGCAGTATTTT	CSVELGRGPKDTQYF
TRBJ2-7	TRBD1	NA	TRBV7-7	TGTGCTAGCAGCGGGGACAGGGGCGGCGAGCAGTACTTC	CASSGDRGGEQYF
TRBJ2-1	TRBD2	NA	TRBV28	TGTGCCAGCAGTTTAACCGGGGGACTAGCCAATGAGCAGTTCTTC	CASSLTGGLANEQFF
TRBJ2-2	NA	once	TRBV19	TGTGCCAGTAGTATCGGGCCTAGAGATGACACCGGGGAGCTGTTTTTT	CASSIGPRDDTGELFF
TRBJ1-1	NA	NA	TRBV5-5	TGTGCCAGCAGCCCCGATGGAGACACTGAAGCTTTCTTT	CASSPDGDTEAFF
TRBJ2-3	NA	NA	TRBV7-8	TGTGCCAGCAGCATGACAGGGTCTTGGCCCGCGGGATCGCAGTATTTT	CASSMTGSWPAGSQYF
TRBJ2-1	NA	NA	TRBV6-4	TGTGCCAGCAGTGACTCGATGAGTCTGTCGCGACATGACTACAATGAGCAGTTCTTC	CASSDSMSLSRHDYNEQFF
TRBJ2-3	NA	NA	TRBV7-3	TGTGCCAGCAGCCCCACTCTGGGGGATACGCAGTATTTT	CASSPTLGDTQYF
TRBJ1-5	NA	NA	TRBV6-6	TGTGCCAGCACCCCACAGGGAGGCGGGAGCAATCAGCCCCAGCATTTT	CASTPQGGGSNQPQHF
TRBJ2-7	TRBD1	NA	TRBV9	TGTGCCAGCAGCGTAGGTAGTGTAGGGACAGGGCTCACCTTC	CASSVGSVGTGLTF
TRBJ2-3	TRBD2	NA	TRBV7-8	TGTGCCAGCAGCCGGCCGGGGGGGGAAGATACGCAGTATTTT	CASSRPGGEDTQYF
TRBJ2-5	NA	NA	TRBV19	TGTGCCAGTAGTTCCCGCTCAGGGTTCGAGACCCAGTACTTC	CASSSRSGFETQYF
TRBJ1-1	TRBD1	NA	TRBV12-5	TGTGCTAGTGATCTAAGGACAGGGATAGACACTGAAGCTTTCTTT	CASDLRTGIDTEAFF
TRBJ1-2	TRBD1	NA	TRBV19	TGTGCCAGTAAGGACAGGGAGGCTTTCTATGGCTACACCTTC	CASKDREAFYGYTF
TRBJ2-7	NA	NA	TRBV30	TGTGCCTGGTCTGCCGGATCCTACGAGCAGTACTTC	CAWSAGSYEQYF
TRBJ2-5	TRBD2	NA	TRBV3-1/TRBV3-2	TGTGCCAGCAGCCAAGGGCTAGCGGCGACTCAAGAGACCCAGTACTTC	CASSQGLAATQETQYF
TRBJ2-7	TRBD2	NA	TRBV6-1	TGTGCCAGCAGTGATTTTCAGGGACTAGCGGGGCCCTTCCTCTCCTACGAGCAGTACTTC	CASSDFQGLAGPFLSYEQYF
TRBJ2-1	TRBD2	NA	TRBV18	TGTGCCAGCTCACGTCTAGCGGGGGAGGATGAGCAGTTCTTC	CASSRLAGEDEQFF
TRBJ1-2	TRBD1	NA	TRBV9	TGTGCCAGCAGCTCACCGGGACAGGGAGGTGGCTACACCTTC	CASSSPGQGGGYTF
TRBJ1-4	NA	NA	TRBV2	TGTGCCAGCAGTGGTCGGGATCTGGCGGCGAAACTGTTTTTT	CASSGRDLAAKLFF
TRBJ1-4	NA	NA	TRBV4-2	TGTGCCAGCAGCCACCACCCGAGGGACAAGCCAAGCCCTAATGAAAAACTGTTTTTT	CASSHHPRDKPSPNEKLFF
TRBJ1-1	TRBD1	NA	TRBV6-5	TGTGCCAGCAGTAGACAGGGGGAGGCTTTCTTT	CASSRQGEAFF
TRBJ1-2	TRBD1	NA	TRBV4-2	TGTGCCAGCAGCCGGGGGACAGCGTATGGCTACACCTTC	CASSRGTAYGYTF
TRBJ2-7	TRBD1	NA	TRBV5-1	TGCGCCAGCAGCTTGGGGGACAGGACCTACGAGCAGTACTTC	CASSLGDRTYEQYF
TRBJ2-2	TRBD1	once	TRBV3-1/TRBV3-2	TGTGCCAGCAGCCAAAGCAGGGGGTATGACACCGGGGAGCTGTTTTTT	CASSQSRGYDTGELFF
TRBJ2-7	TRBD1	NA	TRBV7-9	TGTGCCAGCAGCTTAGATGTCGGGACAGGGGGCGAGCAGTACTTC	CASSLDVGTGGEQYF
TRBJ1-6	TRBD1	few	TRBV19	TGTGCCAGTAGTGCCGGGACAGGATCACCCCTCCACTTT	CASSAGTGSPLHF
TRBJ2-5	NA	once	TRBV7-9	TGTGCCAGCAGCCCTACAATGGCAGTCCAAGAGACCCAGTACTTC	CASSPTMAVQETQYF
TRBJ2-5	TRBD1	NA	TRBV5-6	TGTGCCAGCAGCTCGACAGGGGAGACCCAGTACTTC	CASSSTGETQYF
TRBJ2-7	NA	few	TRBV2	TGTGCCAGCAGGCGGGATGCTTCCTACGAGCAGTACTTC	CASRRDASYEQYF
TRBJ1-5	NA	NA	TRBV6-5	TGTGCCAGCAGTTACTCGAACAGCCGGAATCAGCCCCAGCATTTT	CASSYSNSRNQPQHF
TRBJ2-3	NA	NA	TRBV21-1	TGTGCCAGCAGCCCAGTCTCTCCGGGAGGTACCGCTAGCACAGATACGCAGTATTTT	CASSPVSPGGTASTDTQYF
TRBJ2-7	NA	NA	TRBV29-1	TGCAGCGTCACGACGGGGTACGAGCAGTACTTC	CSVTTGYEQYF
TRBJ1-2	TRBD1	NA	TRBV25-1	TGTGCCAGCAGTGGACAGGGGAGAGGCGACTATGGCTACACCTTC	CASSGQGRGDYGYTF
TRBJ2-2	NA	NA	TRBV24-1	TGTGCCACCAGTGATCGCTCGCTAATCGGGGAGGACACCGGGGAGCTGTTTTTT	CATSDRSLIGEDTGELFF
TRBJ2-5	NA	NA	TRBV7-8	TGTGCCAGCAGCTTAAGGGGGGGAGGGCCCCAAGAGACCCAGTACTTC	CASSLRGGGPQETQYF
TRBJ1-2	NA	NA	TRBV24-1	TGTGCCATGCGTGGGGCCTCTGGCTACACCTTC	CAMRGASGYTF
TRBJ2-7	NA	NA	TRBV10-3	TGTGCCATCAGGGCCCCCCCCGGGCCTCCCTACGAGCAGTACTTC	CAIRAPPGPPYEQYF
TRBJ1-2	NA	NA	TRBV6-5	TGTGCCAGCAGTTACGTCAATCGGCAAAACTATGGCTACACCTTC	CASSYVNRQNYGYTF
TRBJ2-5	TRBD1	NA	TRBV15	TGTGCCACCAGCAGGGCGCCCTCCGGGACAGGGAAAGAGACCCAGTACTTC	CATSRAPSGTGKETQYF
TRBJ2-7	NA	NA	TRBV28	TGTGCCACCTTCTCCCTGGGGGAGCAGTACTTC	CATFSLGEQYF